One and the same sample provided the 20 T cell receptor beta chains below, sequenced in a study of spatial heterogeneity in lung cancer. TCRdb re-called the 5' RACE reads through MiXCR, storing one row per CDR3 protein. This table holds around 26,000 distinct CDR3 sequences, approximately 7% found once. Regarding time point: sample taken at primary tumor resection. The sequenced material consisted of unsorted whole RNA from tumor, nontumor lung or frozen PBMC. Sequencing used PBMCs, obtained at surgery. These receptors originate from a male donor with early-stage non-small cell lung cancer.

This clonotype was counted many times. The chain recombines TRBV5-1 with TRBJ2-2, with a tentative D call TRBD1 (5 bases). The CDR3 has 15 amino acids. CDR1 is SGHRS, CDR2 YFSETQ, per germline. Trimming removed 3 bases at V and 0 bases at J, with 9 bases between. The CDR3 region has the DNA TGCGCCAGCAGCTCCAGGGCGCCGAACACCGGGGAGCTGTTTTTT. It yields the protein CASSSRAPNTGELFF.

There are many counts of this clonotype. The rearrangement uses TRBV28 and TRBJ1-4; D is unresolved. Germline V lookup: CDR1 MDHEN, CDR2 SYDVKM. V lost 6 bases and J 6 bases, leaving 5 bases between the germline ends. The CDR3 extends over 11 amino acids. The CDR3 sequence: CASSRDEKLFF. Written as DNA, the CDR3 is TGTGCCAGCAGCCGAGATGAAAAACTGTTTTTT.

This clonotype appeared a few times. The V gene is TRBV12-3 or TRBV12-4, the J gene TRBJ1-1; 8 bases match TRBD1. The ends lost 5 bases at V and 8 bases at J; junction bases unmatched: 7. This CDR3 is 13 amino acids long. CDR3 sequence reads: CASSPGTGHEAFF. CDR3 nucleotide sequence: TGTGCCAGCAGTCCGGGGACAGGCCACGAAGCTTTCTTT.

Ten or more counts support this clonotype. The gene calls are TRBV6-6 and TRBJ2-2; D unresolved. Germline lookup yields CDR1 MNHNY and CDR2 SVGAGI (reference sequence). V gave up 3 bases and J gave up 2 bases, with 13 bases separating them. This CDR3 region has 16 residues. The CDR3 here is CASSYTRAINTGELFF. CDR3 nucleotide sequence: TGTGCCAGCAGTTATACCCGTGCCATTAACACCGGGGAGCTGTTTTTT.

In this sample, this clonotype turned up many times. The J gene is TRBJ2-5, the V gene TRBV3-1; D may correspond to TRBD1 or TRBD2 (6 bases each). The V gene lost 5 bases and the J gene lost 12 bases, with 16 bases spanning the gap. This CDR3 is 12 amino acids long. CDR1 and CDR2 (germline): LGHDT, YNNKEL (reference sequence). CDR3 DNA sequence: TGTGCCAGCAGCGATCCCGGGGGCCCAAAGTACTTC. Its protein is CASSDPGGPKYF.

This clonotype was observed a handful of times. This sequence joins TRBV12-3 or TRBV12-4 and TRBJ1-5; D is uncertain. The CDR3 covers 14 residues. V was trimmed by 6 bases and J by 4 bases, leaving 13 bases between them. The CDR3: CASRPNSGNQPQHF. The DNA of the CDR3 is TGTGCCAGCAGGCCTAATTCGGGTAATCAGCCCCAGCATTTT.

This clonotype showed up many times. The chain uses TRBV11-2 and TRBJ1-6; D remains ambiguous. This CDR3 comprises 14 residues. Trimming took off 5 bases at V and 14 bases at J, with 19 bases between the two ends. Germline CDR1 is SGHAT and CDR2 is FQNNGV. CDR3 nucleotide sequence: TGTGCCAGCAGCCCGAACCCCGGATGGAGATCCCTCCACTTT. Amino acids: CASSPNPGWRSLHF.

The chain recombines TRBV5-1 with TRBJ2-1; D remains ambiguous. Germline V gives CDR1 SGHRS, CDR2 YFSETQ. V lost 6 bases, J lost 1 base, and 17 bases lay in between. The CDR3 has 16 amino acids. CDR3 DNA: TGCGCCAGCACCCTTGGTTGGGGTAGGTCCTACAATGAGCAGTTCTTC. Protein: CASTLGWGRSYNEQFF.

This clonotype was counted at least ten times. This rearrangement joins TRBV20-1 to TRBJ1-4; no firm D call. In germline, CDR1 is DFQATT, CDR2 SNEGSKA (reference sequence). This CDR3 spans 13 amino acids. Deletions cut 0 bases from V and 8 bases from J, with 10 bases between. CDR3 nucleotide sequence: TGCAGTGCTAGAGATGGCCCTGGCGAAAAACTGTTTTTT. Its protein product is CSARDGPGEKLFF.

This clonotype was counted at least ten times. V is TRBV20-1 and J is TRBJ2-3, with unresolved D. Germline V gives CDR1 DFQATT, CDR2 SNEGSKA (reference sequence). Trimming removed 6 bases from V and 0 bases from J, with 19 bases in between. The CDR3 has 16 residues. CDR3 in amino acids: CSAPPQSAHSTDTQYF. CDR3 bases: TGCAGTGCCCCCCCTCAGAGCGCCCATAGCACAGATACGCAGTATTTT.

This clonotype has only a few counts. This chain joins TRBV7-9 and TRBJ2-2; TRBD2 might be the D (5 bases). The V gene lost 1 base and the J gene lost 10 bases, with 19 bases spanning the gap. The CDR3 is 16 residues long. Per the germline V gene, CDR1 is SEHNR and CDR2 is FQNEAQ (reference sequence). CDR3 in DNA: TGTGCCAGCAGCTTAGTAAGGCCCGGGGTCGAGCTGGAGCTGTTTTTT. It translates to CASSLVRPGVELELFF.

This clonotype was detected many times. The J gene is TRBJ2-1, the V gene TRBV7-2, with a possible D match to TRBD2 (6 bases). Germline CDR1 and CDR2: SGHTA and FQGNSA. This CDR3 comprises 16 residues. The V gene lost 3 bases and the J gene lost 0 bases, with 12 bases spanning the gap. CDR3 in amino acids: CASSFKSGSSYNEQFF. The CDR3 DNA reads TGTGCCAGCAGCTTTAAAAGCGGGTCCTCCTACAATGAGCAGTTCTTC. Full variable domain (outside the CDR3, taken from reference TRBV7-2 and TRBJ2-1): GAGVSQSPSNKVTEKGKDVELRCDPISGHTALYWYRQSLGQGLEFLIYFQGNSAPDKSGLPSDRFSAERTGGSVSTLTIQRTQQEDSAVYLCASSFKSGSSYNEQFFGPGTRLTVL.

This clonotype was detected a few times. The CDR3 bases are TGTGCCAGCAGCTTCTCGGCGGCCAGCGGCGGGGAGCTGTTTTTT. Protein: CASSFSAASGGELFF. The chain has TRBV11-2 and TRBJ2-2; perhaps TRBD2 as D (5 bases). The germline CDR1 and CDR2 sequences are SGHAT and FQNNGV. The CDR3 spans 15 residues. V lost 3 bases and J lost 7, with 15 bases in between.

This clonotype turned up a few times. The chain uses TRBV6-6 and TRBJ1-1, with a weak D call TRBD1 (6 bases). V was cut by 0 bases and J by 1 base, with 12 bases left in between. CDR3 size: 16 residues. The germline gives CDR1 MNHNY, CDR2 SVGAGI (reference sequence). CDR3 residues: CASSYSSGGANTEAFF. The CDR3 nucleotides read TGTGCCAGCAGTTACTCGTCGGGGGGCGCGAACACTGAAGCTTTCTTT.

The chain joins TRBV14 to TRBJ1-2, with 7 bases identical to TRBD1. J lost 0 bases, V lost 1 base, and 5 bases had no gene match. The germline V gene has CDR1 SGHDN and CDR2 FVKESK. The CDR3 runs 16 residues. The DNA of the CDR3 is TGTGCCAGCAGCCAAGGACAGGGACTAGCTAACTATGGCTACACCTTC. This codes for CASSQGQGLANYGYTF.

This clonotype was found many times. The CDR3 is CASSYRTFNSPLHF. The CDR3 coding sequence is TGTGCCAGCAGCTACAGGACCTTCAATTCACCCCTCCACTTT. This sequence joins TRBV7-2 and TRBJ1-6; D is perhaps TRBD1 (5 bases). The CDR3 length is 14 residues. CDR1 and CDR2 (germline): SGHTA, FQGNSA. Trimming took 4 bases from V and 7 from J, leaving 11 bases between them.

This clonotype was seen ten or more times. Here the CDR3 reads CASSPSIRGQTYNEQFF. In nucleotides, the CDR3 is TGTGCCAGCAGCCCCTCGATTAGGGGCCAAACCTACAATGAGCAGTTCTTC. V usage is TRBV6-4 and J usage is TRBJ2-1, with a weak D call TRBD1 (5 bases). The CDR3 consists of 17 residues. V lost 6 bases and J lost 2, with 20 bases in between. Germline CDR1 MRHNA, CDR2 SNTAGT.

The table lists this clonotype with many counts. The V gene is TRBV11-2, the J gene TRBJ1-2; tentatively, D is TRBD1 (6 bases). V was trimmed by 5 bases and J by 4 bases, leaving 17 bases between them. This CDR3 has 15 residues. Germline-derived CDR1 and CDR2 are SGHAT and FQNNGV. The CDR3, as DNA: TGTGCCAGCAGCCAAAACCAGGGGTACCTCTATGGCTACACCTTC. This sequence encodes CASSQNQGYLYGYTF.

Concerning this clonotype itself: A much larger clone is a single base away; this may be a read error. The CDR3: CASRSSQQGNSSLHF. The CDR3 DNA follows: TGTGCCAGCAGGTCCAGTCAACAGGGTAATTCATCCCTCCACTTT. The chain links TRBV6-6 to TRBJ1-6; tentatively, D is TRBD1 (6 bases). In germline, CDR1 is MNHNY, CDR2 SVGAGI (reference sequence). CDR3 length: 15 amino acids.

Many counts were recorded for this clonotype. The V and J genes are TRBV15 and TRBJ2-5; 8 bases map to TRBD2. V lost 0 bases, J lost 0 bases, and 0 bases stayed unmatched. This CDR3 comprises 15 residues. CDR1 LNHNV and CDR2 YYDKDF come from the germline V gene (reference sequence). CDR3 nucleotides: TGTGCCACCAGCAGAGATAGCGGGAACCAAGAGACCCAGTACTTC. This encodes CATSRDSGNQETQYF. Complete variable domain (other parts from reference TRBV15 and TRBJ2-5): DAMVIQNPRYQVTQFGKPVTLSCSQTLNHNVMYWYQQKSSQAPKLLFHYYDKDFNNEADTPDNFQSRRPNTSFCFLDIRSPGLGDTAMYLCATSRDSGNQETQYFGPGTRLLVL.